This T cell receptor beta chain appears in the sequencing data of a study of cytomegalovirus exposure and HLA in healthy donors. A multiplex PCR was run with 60 Vbeta primers and 13 Jbeta primers. The assay was immunoSEQ multiplex PCR, and TCRdb's table has in-frame clones only and misses some. This table holds a few hundred thousand clones, around 90% found once. V dropped 0 bases and J dropped 9; count of bases not matched to a gene: 10. Germline values: CDR1 SGHNT, CDR2 YYREEE (reference sequence). The CDR3 is 16 residues long. The sequence was obtained from a girl aged 2 to 10 in good health and CMV-seronegative. Sequenced material: PBMCs. V and J are TRBV5-4 and TRBJ2-1; 9 bases align to TRBD2. Here the CDR3 reads CASSLGEAGGRSEQFF. The CDR3 DNA reads as TGTGCCAGCAGCTTGGGTGAGGCGGGAGGGCGGAGTGAGCAGTTCTTC.